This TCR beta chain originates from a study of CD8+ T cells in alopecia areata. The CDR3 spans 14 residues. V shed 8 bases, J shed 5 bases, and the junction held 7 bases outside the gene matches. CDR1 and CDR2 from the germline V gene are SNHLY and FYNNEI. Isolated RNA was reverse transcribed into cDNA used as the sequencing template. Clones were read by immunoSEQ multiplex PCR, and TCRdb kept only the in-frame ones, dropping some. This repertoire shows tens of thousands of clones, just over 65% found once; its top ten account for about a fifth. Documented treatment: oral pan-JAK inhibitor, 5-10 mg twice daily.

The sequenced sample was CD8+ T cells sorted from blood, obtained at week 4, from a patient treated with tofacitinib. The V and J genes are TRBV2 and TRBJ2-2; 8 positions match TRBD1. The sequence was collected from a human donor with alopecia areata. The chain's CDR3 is CASLGQGGTGELFF. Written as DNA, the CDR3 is TGTGCCAGCCTTGGACAGGGTGGTACCGGGGAGCTGTTTTTT.